Listed below are T cell receptor beta chains from one sample, sequenced in a study of T-cell memory formation after mild COVID-19. TCRdb called the 5' RACE reads again in MiXCR, with one record for every CDR3 protein. The table has over 55,000 distinct CDR3 sequences, more than 8% seen once. The sample comprised PBMCs or a T cell subset sorted from them (not recorded which). The receptors here all came from a young man who had mild COVID-19 (a few samples of this study predate the infection). Cell type and time point are not known. Each CDR3 is given with its conserved first and last residue. The order of the fields is V gene, CDR3 length, J gene, clone size, D gene, CDR3 DNA, CDR3 protein. The D gene is left open where the match is weak. Size values are once, few and many counts, or a class for expanded clones, and some rows have none.

>TRBV2|13|TRBJ2-2|many|.
TGTGCCAGCAGTTCGGAGGGAACCGGGGAGCTGTTTTTT
CASSSEGTGELFF
>TRBV6-2/TRBV6-3|10|TRBJ2-7|.|.
TGTGCCAGCAGTTACCCCGAGCAGTACTTC
CASSYPEQYF
>TRBV6-2/TRBV6-3|12|TRBJ1-1|.|.
TGTGCCAGCAGCCCCCTGGGCACTGAAGCTTTCTTT
CASSPLGTEAFF
>TRBV20-1|14|TRBJ2-7|.|.
TGCAGTGCTTACGACAGGGAGGTCCCCTACGAGCAGTACTTC
CSAYDREVPYEQYF
>TRBV6-5|16|TRBJ2-1|.|TRBD1
TGTGCCAGCAGTTCGGGGACAGGGGCCGGTTACAATGAGCAGTTCTTC
CASSSGTGAGYNEQFF
>TRBV7-8|14|TRBJ2-1|many|.
TGTGCCAGCAGCTTAAGGTCCCCCGGGGTTGAGCAGTTCTTC
CASSLRSPGVEQFF
>TRBV7-2|14|TRBJ1-6|few|.
TGTGCCAGCAGCTTAGCAGGGGGGAATTCACCCCTCCACTTT
CASSLAGGNSPLHF
>TRBV5-1|13|TRBJ2-2|many|.
TGCGCCAGCAGCCCCAGTTTTTCCGGGGAGCTGTTTTTT
CASSPSFSGELFF
>TRBV5-1|15|TRBJ2-1|few|TRBD1
TGCGCCAGCAGCTTATATGGACAGGAAAACAATGAGCAGTTCTTC
CASSLYGQENNEQFF
>TRBV5-1|14|TRBJ2-3|few|.
TGCGCCAGCAGGTGGCAGGGGAAGGGGGATACGCAGTATTTT
CASRWQGKGDTQYF
>TRBV12-3/TRBV12-4|15|TRBJ2-3|.|.
TGTGCCAGCAGTTTAAGTCCCGTGAGCACAGATACGCAGTATTTT
CASSLSPVSTDTQYF
>TRBV7-2|14|TRBJ2-7|.|.
TGTGCCAGCAGCTTAGCGCCCTATCCCTACGAGCAGTACTTC
CASSLAPYPYEQYF
>TRBV12-3/TRBV12-4|17|TRBJ1-5|few|.
TGTGCCAGCAGCAAGACCCCAAACCGGGCCCTGGGGCAGCCCCAGCATTTT
CASSKTPNRALGQPQHF
>TRBV4-2|13|TRBJ2-5|few|.
TGTGCCAGCAGCAGGTCCAGGGAAGAGACCCAGTACTTC
CASSRSREETQYF
>TRBV7-3|13|TRBJ1-6|few|.
TGTGCCAGCAGCTTAAGGGCCGGATCACCCCTCCACTTT
CASSLRAGSPLHF
>TRBV5-1|13|TRBJ2-2|few|.
TGCGCCACGAGGGACAAAGACACCGGGGAGCTGTTTTTT
CATRDKDTGELFF
>TRBV7-2|14|TRBJ2-5|few|TRBD2
TGTGCCAGCAGCTTCGGGGGGGGCCCGAGGACCCAGTACTTC
CASSFGGGPRTQYF
>TRBV20-1|13|TRBJ2-5|.|.
TGCAGTGCTAGAGATCTACGGAAAGAGACCCAGTACTTC
CSARDLRKETQYF
>TRBV3-1|15|TRBJ1-1|.|.
TGTGCCAGCAGCCAAGACAGCAGGGGGAACACTGAAGCTTTCTTT
CASSQDSRGNTEAFF
>TRBV12-3/TRBV12-4|15|TRBJ2-3|.|TRBD1
TGTGCCAGCAATTTATTCAGGGGGCCAACAGATACGCAGTATTTT
CASNLFRGPTDTQYF
>TRBV4-3|14|TRBJ2-3|many|.
TGCGCCAGCAGCCAAGCGGGTTCCACAGATACGCAGTATTTT
CASSQAGSTDTQYF
>TRBV30|13|TRBJ2-5|few|.
TGTGCCTGGAGTGTAGATAGATTGGAGACCCAGTACTTC
CAWSVDRLETQYF
>TRBV7-3|13|TRBJ1-1|.|.
TGTGCCAGCAGATCCCGACAGAACACTGAAGCTTTCTTT
CASRSRQNTEAFF
>TRBV6-6|14|TRBJ1-6|few|TRBD1
TGTGCCAGCAGTGAGGGGGACAGACGGTCACCCCTCCACTTT
CASSEGDRRSPLHF
>TRBV5-1|14|TRBJ2-3|.|.
TGCGCCAGCAGCTTGGCCACATGGGGAGATACGCAGTATTTT
CASSLATWGDTQYF
>TRBV7-2|14|TRBJ2-5|medium-sized|TRBD2
TGTGCCAGCAGCTTAACTAGCGGCCAAGAGACCCAGTACTTC
CASSLTSGQETQYF
>TRBV20-1|10|TRBJ2-5|few|.
TGCAGTGCTAGTAAAGAGACCCAGTACTTC
CSASKETQYF
>TRBV7-2|14|TRBJ1-1|.|.
TGTGCCAGCAGCTTAGAGGATACGGGGGGAAGAAGGTTCTTT
CASSLEDTGGRRFF
>TRBV7-9|14|TRBJ2-5|few|.
TGTGCCAGCAGCTCCCGGACGGAGCAAGAGACCCAGTACTTC
CASSSRTEQETQYF
>TRBV6-1|13|TRBJ1-4|.|.
TGTGCCAGCAGAGAGGATCGGGATGAAAAACTGTTTTTT
CASREDRDEKLFF
>TRBV7-2|14|TRBJ2-4|.|.
TGTGCCAGCAGCTTGGACCGGACCCCGAACATTCAGTACTTC
CASSLDRTPNIQYF
>TRBV3-1|19|TRBJ2-3|.|TRBD2
TGTGCCAGCAGCCAAGGAGTAGCGGGGTCCCCCACCTCCCGCCATACGCAGTATTTT
CASSQGVAGSPTSRHTQYF
>TRBV19|14|TRBJ2-3|.|.
TGTGCCAGTAGTATAGGTAAGGGGCCAGATACGCAGTATTTT
CASSIGKGPDTQYF
>TRBV24-1|16|TRBJ2-6|few|.
TGTGCCACCAGTGAGAGACTGAATTCTGGGGCCAACGTCCTGACTTTC
CATSERLNSGANVLTF
>TRBV5-1|15|TRBJ2-5|many|.
TGCGCCAGCAGCCTGATGGGGGGGCGCAAAGAGACCCAGTACTTC
CASSLMGGRKETQYF
>TRBV5-1|15|TRBJ1-2|few|TRBD1
TGCGCCAGCAGCTTGGCGGGGACAGGGGAAGAAGGCTACACCTTC
CASSLAGTGEEGYTF
>TRBV7-2|16|TRBJ1-2|.|TRBD1
TGTGCCAGCAGCTTAGCCGTGCAGGGGGCGAATTATGGCTACACCTTC
CASSLAVQGANYGYTF
>TRBV5-1|15|TRBJ2-7|.|.
TGCGCCAGCAGCTTCCAAGGGGACCCCGTCCACGAGCAGTACTTC
CASSFQGDPVHEQYF
>TRBV28|12|TRBJ1-1|.|.
TGTGCCAGCACCGATAAGAAGACTGAAGCTTTCTTT
CASTDKKTEAFF
>TRBV12-3/TRBV12-4|11|TRBJ1-1|few|.
TGTGCCAGCAGTTTGACTACTGAAGCTTTCTTT
CASSLTTEAFF
>TRBV14|13|TRBJ1-1|.|.
TGTGCCAGCAGCCGAAACAGGAACACTGAAGCTTTCTTT
CASSRNRNTEAFF
>TRBV18|13|TRBJ2-3|many|.
TGTGCCAGCTCACCACCCAGCACAGATACGCAGTATTTT
CASSPPSTDTQYF
>TRBV7-9|16|TRBJ2-2|few|.
TGTGCCAGCAGCGTCGTAGGGAGACTGAGGACCGGGGAGCTGTTTTTT
CASSVVGRLRTGELFF
>TRBV6-6|16|TRBJ2-7|.|TRBD2
TGTGCCAGCAGTTACCCGACTAGCGGGGATACCTACGAGCAGTACTTC
CASSYPTSGDTYEQYF
>TRBV20-1|14|TRBJ2-1|.|.
TGCAGTGCTAGTGGGGGAGGCACCTACAATGAGCAGTTCTTC
CSASGGGTYNEQFF
>TRBV7-9|17|TRBJ1-3|.|.
TGTGCCAGCAGATATAACCGGGACACATCTTCTGGAAACACCATATATTTT
CASRYNRDTSSGNTIYF
>TRBV12-3/TRBV12-4|13|TRBJ2-5|many|TRBD1
TGTGCCAGCCGACAGGGGGCCTCGGAGACCCAGTACTTC
CASRQGASETQYF
>TRBV11-2|16|TRBJ2-7|.|TRBD2
TGTGCCAGCAGCGTCCCTGGGACTAGCGGCTCCTACGAGCAGTACTTC
CASSVPGTSGSYEQYF
>TRBV5-6|13|TRBJ1-6|few|.
TGTGCCAGCACCTCTTCCCATGGTTCACCCCTCCACTTT
CASTSSHGSPLHF